The sequence of this TCR beta chain was determined in a study of identical twins. A single record per CDR3 protein comes from TCRdb applying MiXCR to the 5' RACE reads. Of 750,000 to 950,000 distinct CDR3 sequences listed, 10% to 15% are singletons. Study-wide points: For out-of-frame alpha sequences shared by twins, low generation probability was in excess.

V was trimmed by 7 bases and J by 3 bases, leaving 21 bases between them. Germline V gives CDR1 ENHRY, CDR2 SYGVKD. This CDR3 region has 16 residues. In its sample, this clonotype was seen a few times. Its antigen is still unknown. Another study also made use of these data, one on yellow fever vaccine responses in identical twins. This second report adds: Twins reportedly had a vaccine T cell response that seemed partly convergent, partly personalized.

The sequenced sample was PBMCs. V gene TRBV10-3 combines with J gene TRBJ2-5; D possibly corresponds to TRBD1 (6 bases). The TCR was taken from a woman in her late teens or twenties in good health. DNA for the CDR3: TGTGCCATCAATGGTGGTGGGGGCCGAGGCGAAGAGACCCAGTACTTC. It encodes CAINGGGGRGEETQYF.